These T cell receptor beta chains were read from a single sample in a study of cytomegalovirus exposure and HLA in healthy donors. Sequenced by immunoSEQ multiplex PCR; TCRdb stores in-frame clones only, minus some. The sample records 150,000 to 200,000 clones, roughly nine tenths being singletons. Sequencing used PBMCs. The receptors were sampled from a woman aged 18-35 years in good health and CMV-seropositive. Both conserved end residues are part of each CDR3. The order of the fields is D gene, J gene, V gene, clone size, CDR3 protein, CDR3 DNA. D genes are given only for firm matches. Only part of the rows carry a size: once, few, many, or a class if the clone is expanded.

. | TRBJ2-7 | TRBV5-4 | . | CASSSPGQHSYEQYF | TGTGCCAGCAGCTCCCCTGGACAGCACTCCTACGAGCAGTACTTC
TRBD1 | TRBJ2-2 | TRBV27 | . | CASSIGQGYTGELFF | TGTGCCAGCAGTATAGGACAGGGGTACACCGGGGAGCTGTTTTTT
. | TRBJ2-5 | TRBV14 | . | CASSYTRLETQYF | TGTGCCAGCAGCTACACGCGGCTTGAGACCCAGTACTTC
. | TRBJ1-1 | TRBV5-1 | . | CASSSRSGMNTEAFF | TGCGCCAGCAGCTCTCGAAGCGGAATGAACACTGAAGCTTTCTTT
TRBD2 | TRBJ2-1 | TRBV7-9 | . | CASSLVVTGLADNEQFF | TGTGCCAGCAGCTTGGTGGTGACGGGACTAGCGGACAATGAGCAGTTCTTC
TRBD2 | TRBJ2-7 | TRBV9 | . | CASSVFSGSVDEQYF | TGTGCCAGCAGCGTGTTTAGCGGGAGTGTCGACGAGCAGTACTTC
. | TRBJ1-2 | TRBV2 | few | CASRFRELHYGYTF | TGTGCCAGCCGTTTTAGAGAATTGCACTATGGCTACACCTTC
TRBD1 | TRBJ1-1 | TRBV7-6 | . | CASSLAFGQGYEAFF | TGTGCCAGCAGCTTAGCGTTCGGACAGGGGTATGAAGCTTTCTTT
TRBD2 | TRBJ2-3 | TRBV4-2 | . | CASSQDFSGGADTQYF | TGTGCCAGCAGCCAAGATTTTAGCGGGGGGGCAGATACGCAGTATTTT
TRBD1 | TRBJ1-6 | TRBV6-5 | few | CASSRTGTPLHF | TGTGCCAGCAGTCGGACAGGGACCCCCCTCCACTTT
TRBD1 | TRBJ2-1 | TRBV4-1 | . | CASSQPGQGRNEQFF | TGCGCCAGCAGCCAGCCGGGACAGGGGAGAAATGAGCAGTTCTTC
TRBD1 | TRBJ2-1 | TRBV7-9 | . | CASSLKYGTGTYNEQFF | TGTGCCAGCAGCTTAAAGTATGGGACAGGGACTTACAATGAGCAGTTCTTC
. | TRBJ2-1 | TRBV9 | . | CASSPTGNYNEQFF | TGTGCCAGCAGCCCGACCGGGAACTACAATGAGCAGTTCTTC
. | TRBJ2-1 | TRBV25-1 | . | CASSDAGLLVYNEQFF | TGTGCCAGCAGTGACGCGGGGTTGCTCGTTTACAATGAGCAGTTCTTC
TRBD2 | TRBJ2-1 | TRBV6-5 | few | CASSYGGGAGYNEQFF | TGTGCCAGCAGTTACGGCGGGGGGGCTGGTTACAATGAGCAGTTCTTC
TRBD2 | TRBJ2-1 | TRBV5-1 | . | CASSPSGALAGHEQFF | TGCGCCAGCAGCCCGAGCGGGGCGCTAGCGGGACATGAGCAGTTCTTC